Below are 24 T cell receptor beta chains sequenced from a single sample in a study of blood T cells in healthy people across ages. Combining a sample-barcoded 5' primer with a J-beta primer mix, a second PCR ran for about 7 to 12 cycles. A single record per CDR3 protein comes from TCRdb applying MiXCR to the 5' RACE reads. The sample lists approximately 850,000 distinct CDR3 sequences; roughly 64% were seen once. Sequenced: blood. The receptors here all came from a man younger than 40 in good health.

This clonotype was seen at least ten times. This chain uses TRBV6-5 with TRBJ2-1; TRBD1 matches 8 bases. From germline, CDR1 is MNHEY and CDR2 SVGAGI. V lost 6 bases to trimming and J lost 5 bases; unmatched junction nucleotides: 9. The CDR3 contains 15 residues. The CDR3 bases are TGTGCCAGCAGACCCAGGGGGCTATCTGACAATGAGCAGTTCTTC. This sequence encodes CASRPRGLSDNEQFF.

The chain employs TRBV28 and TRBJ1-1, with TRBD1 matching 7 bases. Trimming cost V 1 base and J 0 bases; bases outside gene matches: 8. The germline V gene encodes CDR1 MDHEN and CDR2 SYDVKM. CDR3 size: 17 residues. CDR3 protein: CASSLSGQYSLNTEAFF. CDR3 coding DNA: TGTGCCAGCAGTTTATCGGGACAGTACTCATTGAACACTGAAGCTTTCTTT.

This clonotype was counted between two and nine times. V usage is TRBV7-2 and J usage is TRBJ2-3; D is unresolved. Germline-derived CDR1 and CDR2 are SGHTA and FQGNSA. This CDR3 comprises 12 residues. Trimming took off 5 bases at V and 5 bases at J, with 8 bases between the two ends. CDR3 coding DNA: TGTGCCAGCAGCGGATTTCGAGATACGCAGTATTTT. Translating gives CASSGFRDTQYF.

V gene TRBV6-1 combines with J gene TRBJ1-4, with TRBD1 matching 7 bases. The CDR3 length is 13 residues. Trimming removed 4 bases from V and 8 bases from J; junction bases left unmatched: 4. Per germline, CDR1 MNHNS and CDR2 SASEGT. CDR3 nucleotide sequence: TGTGCCAGCAGTGGACAGGGAGGGGAAAAACTGTTTTTT. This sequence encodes CASSGQGGEKLFF.

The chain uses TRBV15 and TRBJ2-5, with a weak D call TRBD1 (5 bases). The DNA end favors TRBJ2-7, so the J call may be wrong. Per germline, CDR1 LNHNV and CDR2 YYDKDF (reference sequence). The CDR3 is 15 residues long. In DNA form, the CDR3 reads TGTGCCACCAGCAGAGAGCGGCAGGGTCCCTACGAGCAGTACTTC. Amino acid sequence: CATSRERQGPYEQYF.

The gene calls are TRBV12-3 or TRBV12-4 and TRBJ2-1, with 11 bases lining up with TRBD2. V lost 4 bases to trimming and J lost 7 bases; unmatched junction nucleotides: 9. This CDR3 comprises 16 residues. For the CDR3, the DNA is TGTGCCAGCAGTTCGATACGACTAGCGGGGACAAATGAGCAGTTCTTC. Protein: CASSSIRLAGTNEQFF.

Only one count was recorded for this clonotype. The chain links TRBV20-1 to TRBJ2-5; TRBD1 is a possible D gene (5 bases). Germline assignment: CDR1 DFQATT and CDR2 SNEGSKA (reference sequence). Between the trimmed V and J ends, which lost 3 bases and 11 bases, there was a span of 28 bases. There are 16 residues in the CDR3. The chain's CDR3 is CSARMGPGQGGNEQYF. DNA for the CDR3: TGCAGTGCTAGGATGGGCCCCGGGCAGGGTGGCAATGAGCAGTACTTC.

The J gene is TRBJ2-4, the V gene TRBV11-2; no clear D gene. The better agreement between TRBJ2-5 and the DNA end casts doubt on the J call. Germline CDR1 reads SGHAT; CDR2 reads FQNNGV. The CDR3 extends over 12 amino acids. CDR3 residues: CASSSEWETQYF. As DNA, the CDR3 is TGTGCCAGCAGCTCCGAATGGGAGACCCAGTACTTC.

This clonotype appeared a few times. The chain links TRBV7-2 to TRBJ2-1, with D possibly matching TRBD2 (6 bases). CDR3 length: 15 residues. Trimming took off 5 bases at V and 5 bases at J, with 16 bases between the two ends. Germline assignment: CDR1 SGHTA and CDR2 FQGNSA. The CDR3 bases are TGTGCCAGCAGCCCCTTGGGGGGAGTGGACAATGAGCAGTTCTTC. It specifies CASSPLGGVDNEQFF.

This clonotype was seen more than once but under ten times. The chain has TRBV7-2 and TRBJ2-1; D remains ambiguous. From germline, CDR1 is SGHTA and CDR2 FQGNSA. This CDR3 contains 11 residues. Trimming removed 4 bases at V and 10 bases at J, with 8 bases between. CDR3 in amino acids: CASSSSREQFF. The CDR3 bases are TGTGCCAGCAGCTCATCTCGGGAGCAGTTCTTC.

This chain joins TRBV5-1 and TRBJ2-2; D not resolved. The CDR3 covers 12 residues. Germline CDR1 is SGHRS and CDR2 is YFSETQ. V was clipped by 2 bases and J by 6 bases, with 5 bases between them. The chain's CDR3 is CASSFFPGELFF. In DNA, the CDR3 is TGCGCCAGCAGCTTTTTTCCCGGGGAGCTGTTTTTT.

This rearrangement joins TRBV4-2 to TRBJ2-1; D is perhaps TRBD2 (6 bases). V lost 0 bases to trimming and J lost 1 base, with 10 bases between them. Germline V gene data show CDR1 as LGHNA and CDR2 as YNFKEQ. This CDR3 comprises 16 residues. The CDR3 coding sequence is TGTGCCAGCAGCCAAGAGTTAGGAGGGTCCTACAATGAGCAGTTCTTC. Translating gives CASSQELGGSYNEQFF.

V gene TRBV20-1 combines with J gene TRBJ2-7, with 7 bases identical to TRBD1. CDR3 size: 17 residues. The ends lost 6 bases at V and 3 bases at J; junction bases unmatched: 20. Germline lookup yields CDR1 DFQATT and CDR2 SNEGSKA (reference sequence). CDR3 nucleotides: TGCAGTGCCGCTCCTCCATCACGACGGACAGGCCTCTACGAGCAGTACTTC. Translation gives CSAAPPSRRTGLYEQYF.

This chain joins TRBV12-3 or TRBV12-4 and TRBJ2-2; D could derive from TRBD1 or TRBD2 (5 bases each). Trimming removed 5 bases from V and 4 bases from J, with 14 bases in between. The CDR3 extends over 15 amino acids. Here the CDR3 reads CASSPRGGGTGELFF. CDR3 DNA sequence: TGTGCCAGCAGTCCACGGGGCGGCGGCACCGGGGAGCTGTTTTTT.

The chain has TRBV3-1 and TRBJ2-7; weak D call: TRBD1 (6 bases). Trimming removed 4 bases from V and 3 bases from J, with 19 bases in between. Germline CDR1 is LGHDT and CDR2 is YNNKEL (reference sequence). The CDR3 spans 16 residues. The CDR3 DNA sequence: TGTGCCAGCAGCCGAGGATTCTCAGAAGGGGGCTACGAGCAGTACTTC. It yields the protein CASSRGFSEGGYEQYF.

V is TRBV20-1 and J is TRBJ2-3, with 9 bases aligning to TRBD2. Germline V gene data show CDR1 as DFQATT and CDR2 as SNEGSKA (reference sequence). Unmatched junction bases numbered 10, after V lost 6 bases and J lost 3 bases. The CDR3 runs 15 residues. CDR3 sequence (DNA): TGCAGTGCACGGCAGGCGGGGGGGAGTACAGATACGCAGTATTTT. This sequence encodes CSARQAGGSTDTQYF.

The chain's CDR3 is CASSFYTGTSGRSYNEQFF. CDR3 nucleotide sequence: TGCGCCAGCAGCTTCTATACCGGGACTAGCGGACGCTCCTACAATGAGCAGTTCTTC. The chain recombines TRBV5-1 with TRBJ2-1; TRBD2 matches at 11 bases. The CDR3 spans 19 residues. Trimming removed 2 bases from V and 0 bases from J; junction bases left unmatched: 10. Germline V gene data show CDR1 as SGHRS and CDR2 as YFSETQ.

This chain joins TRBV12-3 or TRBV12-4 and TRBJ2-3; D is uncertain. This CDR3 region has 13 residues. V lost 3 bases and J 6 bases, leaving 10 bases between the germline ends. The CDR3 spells CASSFLAEDTQYF. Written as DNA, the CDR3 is TGTGCCAGCAGTTTTTTGGCGGAGGATACGCAGTATTTT.

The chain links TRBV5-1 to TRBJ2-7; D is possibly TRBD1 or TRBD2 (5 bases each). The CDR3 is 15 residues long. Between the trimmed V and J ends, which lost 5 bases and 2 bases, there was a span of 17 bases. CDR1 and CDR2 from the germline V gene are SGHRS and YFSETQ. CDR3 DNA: TGCGCCAGCAGGAACCCCGGGACCGGGACCTACGAGCAGTACTTC. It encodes CASRNPGTGTYEQYF. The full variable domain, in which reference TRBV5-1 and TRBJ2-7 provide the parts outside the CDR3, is KAGVTQTPRYLIKTRGQQVTLSCSPISGHRSVSWYQQTPGQGLQFLFEYFSETQRNKGNFPGRFSGRQFSNSRSEMNVSTLELGDSALYLCASRNPGTGTYEQYFGPGTRLTVT.

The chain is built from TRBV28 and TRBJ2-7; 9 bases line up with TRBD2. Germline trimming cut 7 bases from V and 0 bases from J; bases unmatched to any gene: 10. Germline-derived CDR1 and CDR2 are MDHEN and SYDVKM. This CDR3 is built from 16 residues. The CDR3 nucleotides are TGTGCCAGCAAAGGCTCTAGCGGGGTTAGCTCCTACGAGCAGTACTTC. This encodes CASKGSSGVSSYEQYF.

CDR3: CASSLVVLAGYEQYF. The CDR3 nucleotides are TGTGCCAGCAGCTTAGTTGTTCTAGCCGGCTACGAGCAGTACTTC. The rearrangement uses TRBV7-2 and TRBJ2-4; D may be TRBD2 (5 bases). The end of the DNA fits TRBJ2-7 better, so the J call may be wrong. This CDR3 is built from 15 residues. Germline CDR1 and CDR2: SGHTA and FQGNSA.

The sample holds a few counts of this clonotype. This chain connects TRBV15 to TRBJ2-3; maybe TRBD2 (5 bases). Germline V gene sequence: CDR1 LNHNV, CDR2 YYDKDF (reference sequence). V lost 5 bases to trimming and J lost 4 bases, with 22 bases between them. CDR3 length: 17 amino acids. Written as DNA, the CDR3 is TGTGCCACCAGCCGCTTCTATATTAGCCAGGACTCAGATACGCAGTATTTT. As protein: CATSRFYISQDSDTQYF.

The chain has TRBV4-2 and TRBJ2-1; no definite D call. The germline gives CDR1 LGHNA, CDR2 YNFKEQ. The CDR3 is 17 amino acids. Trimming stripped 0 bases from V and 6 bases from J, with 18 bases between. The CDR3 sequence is CASSQDIRFSPINEQFF. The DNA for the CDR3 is TGTGCCAGCAGCCAAGACATCCGGTTCTCCCCCATCAATGAGCAGTTCTTC.

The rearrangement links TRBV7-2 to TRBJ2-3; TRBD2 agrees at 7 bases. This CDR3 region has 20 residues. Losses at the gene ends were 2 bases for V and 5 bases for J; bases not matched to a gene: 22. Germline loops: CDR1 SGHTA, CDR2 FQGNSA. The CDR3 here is CASSLTLNPGLLQREDTQYF. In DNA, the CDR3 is TGTGCCAGCAGCTTAACTCTAAACCCCGGACTGCTCCAGCGGGAAGATACGCAGTATTTT.